This passage covers 2 T cell receptor beta chains from one sample sequenced in a study of memory CD4+ T cells and cytomegalovirus serostatus (dated by TCRdb to 2018 to 2020). A FACSAria II was used to sort memory CD4+ T cells, defined as single viable CD3+CD4+CD8-CD45RO+ cells. The library was obtained by the immunoSEQ multiplex PCR assay. Drawn from immuneACCESS, this table holds only the in-frame rearrangements with V and J called that TCRdb kept. Clones are partly lost; checked studies trace under half to an unresolved V gene and leave the rest unexplained. Counted in this sample were tens of thousands of clones; around four fifths of them appeared once. Approximately 0.71% of the sample comes from the top ten. Material: memory CD4+ T cells from blood. The receptors shown here come from an adult in good health and CMV-seronegative.

This clone was seen a single time. The chain has TRBV28 and TRBJ2-7; 10 nucleotides match TRBD2. Germline V CDR1 and CDR2: MDHEN, SYDVKM. V trimming: 2 bases; J trimming: 3 bases; junction bases outside the gene matches: 4. This CDR3 contains 15 residues. For the CDR3, the DNA is TGTGCCAGCAGTTTAAGCCTAGCGGGGGTCTACGAGCAGTACTTC. Translation gives CASSLSLAGVYEQYF.

The J gene is TRBJ2-3, the V gene TRBV28; 9 positions match TRBD1. CDR1 MDHEN and CDR2 SYDVKM come from the germline V gene. With 6 bases clipped from V and 12 bases from J, the junction kept 13 bases outside the gene matches. The CDR3 spans 14 residues. The CDR3 DNA reads TGTGCCAGCAGCCCGAGAGGACAGGGGCTAATTCAGTATTTT. This gives the protein CASSPRGQGLIQYF.